What follows are 17 T cell receptor beta chains derived from one specimen sequenced in a study of PD-L1 blockade in urothelial cancer. Clones were sequenced by immunoSEQ multiplex PCR, and TCRdb holds only the in-frame ones, with some missing. This table has roughly 84,000 clones, roughly 82% appearing once. The sequencing here drew on PBMCs, taken around atezolizumab (anti-PD-L1) treatment. The source of these receptors is a man in his sixties or seventies with urothelial cancer.

The rearrangement joins TRBV4-3 to TRBJ2-7; D might be TRBD2 (5 bases). From germline, CDR1 is LGHNA and CDR2 YSLEER. V gave up 3 bases and J gave up 4 bases, with 16 bases separating them. The CDR3 is made up of 15 amino acids. This CDR3 is CASSQAAGPVYEQYF. The CDR3 DNA follows: TGCGCCAGCAGCCAGGCCGCGGGCCCTGTATACGAGCAGTACTTC.

The chain couples TRBV7-9 to TRBJ2-5, with D perhaps TRBD2 (5 bases). V was trimmed by 5 bases and J by 1 base, leaving 8 bases between them. In germline, CDR1 is SEHNR, CDR2 FQNEAQ (reference sequence). This CDR3 comprises 13 residues. The CDR3 spells CASSQTIQETQYF. CDR3 sequence (DNA): TGTGCCAGCAGCCAGACTATCCAAGAGACCCAGTACTTC.

The V and J genes are TRBV2 and TRBJ1-3; 9 bases map to TRBD1. Germline CDR1 reads SNHLY; CDR2 reads FYNNEI. V shed 10 bases and J 0 bases; nucleotides not matched to a gene: 7. The CDR3 is 15 residues long. CDR3 nucleotide sequence: TGTGCCAAAGCTCCGGGACAGGGCTCTGGAAACACCATATATTTT. Translating it yields CAKAPGQGSGNTIYF.

The chain has TRBV27 and TRBJ1-1; no reliable D call. The germline CDR1 and CDR2 sequences are MNHEY and SMNVEV (reference sequence). The CDR3 is 13 amino acids. V was cut by 4 bases and J by 1 base, with 7 bases left in between. The CDR3 nucleotides read TGTGCCAGCAGTTGGGGAGCGAACACTGAAGCTTTCTTT. It encodes CASSWGANTEAFF.

The chain combines TRBV30 with TRBJ2-1; D is ambiguous. The CDR3 loop spans 13 amino acids. V lost 7 bases, J lost 8 bases, and 18 bases lay in between. Germline V CDR1 and CDR2: GTSNPN, SVGIG (reference sequence). DNA of the CDR3: TGTGCCTCCTCCCCGAGGCTCATCCATGAGCAGTTCTTC. Encoded protein: CASSPRLIHEQFF. Filled out from reference TRBV30 and TRBJ2-1, the complete variable domain reads SQTIHQWPATLVQPVGSPLSLECTVEGTSNPNLYWYRQAAGRGLQLLFYSVGIGQISSEVPQNLSASRPQDRQFILSSKKLLLSDSGFYLCASSPRLIHEQFFGPGTRLTVL.

In nucleotides, the CDR3 is TGCGCCAGCAGCCAAGGATTAGCGGGAGCAGACACAGATACGCAGTATTTT. Translation: CASSQGLAGADTDTQYF. The chain recombines TRBV4-3 with TRBJ2-3, with TRBD2 matching 9 bases. This CDR3 contains 17 residues. Germline loops: CDR1 LGHNA, CDR2 YSLEER. J gave up 2 bases and V 1 base, and 7 bases lay outside the gene matches.

This clone was seen only once. The chain uses TRBV5-1 and TRBJ2-7, with D perhaps TRBD2 (5 bases). Trimming cost V 4 bases and J 6 bases, with 14 bases left between them. The CDR3 is 13 amino acids. The germline V gene has CDR1 SGHRS and CDR2 YFSETQ. CDR3 protein: CASSPMREPEQYF. The CDR3 nucleotides read TGCGCCAGCAGCCCAATGAGGGAACCCGAGCAGTACTTC.

This clone came up once. The chain joins TRBV29-1 to TRBJ1-6; 7 nucleotides align to TRBD1. V shed 5 bases and J 10 bases; nucleotides not matched to a gene: 8. There are 13 residues in the CDR3. The V gene's germline CDR1 is SQVTM and CDR2 ANQGSEA. The CDR3 sequence: CSVSGQEGSPLHF. As DNA, the CDR3 is TGCAGCGTTTCCGGACAGGAAGGATCACCCCTCCACTTT.

Notes on this clone: A read error may account for a junction end that differs from germline. V and J are TRBV28 and TRBJ2-1; 7 positions match TRBD2. The CDR3 loop spans 14 amino acids. Germline lookup yields CDR1 MDHEN and CDR2 SYDVKM. The CDR3 sequence: CVSSLGGSDNEQFF. The CDR3 DNA is TGTGTCAGCAGTTTGGGCGGGAGCGACAATGAGCAGTTCTTC.

This clone appeared a few times. V usage is TRBV2 and J usage is TRBJ2-3; TRBD1 matches at 8 bases. Germline values: CDR1 SNHLY, CDR2 FYNNEI. V gave up 8 bases and J gave up 1 base; unmatched junction bases: 5. This CDR3 contains 14 residues. CDR3 DNA sequence: TGTGCCAGCCTAGACAGGGGTGGCACAGATACGCAGTATTTT. Translated, it gives CASLDRGGTDTQYF.

The genes are TRBV2 and TRBJ2-1; 7 nucleotides agree with TRBD2. The CDR3 has 15 residues. Trimming took 6 bases from V and 3 from J; bases not matched to a gene: 8. Germline CDR1 is SNHLY and CDR2 is FYNNEI. The CDR3 DNA reads TGTGCCAGCAGAACCAATAGCGGGCGCTACAATGAGCAGTTCTTC. This sequence encodes CASRTNSGRYNEQFF.

The rearrangement uses TRBV4-1 and TRBJ1-2, with 10 bases that match TRBD1. V lost 3 bases and J lost 4; bases outside the gene matches: 11. Germline CDR1 is MGHRA and CDR2 is YSYEKL. The CDR3 sequence is 17 residues long. The CDR3 loop reads CASSQPGRTGGGYGYTF. The CDR3 region has the DNA TGCGCCAGCAGCCAGCCTGGGAGGACAGGGGGAGGCTATGGCTACACCTTC.

This chain connects TRBV4-1 to TRBJ2-7; perhaps TRBD2 as D (6 bases). V was shortened by 1 base and J by 4 bases, with 11 bases between the two germline ends. CDR1 is MGHRA and CDR2 is YSYEKL in the germline V gene. This CDR3 is built from 14 residues. Here the CDR3 reads CASSQVAGWYEQYF. The DNA of the CDR3 is TGCGCCAGCAGCCAAGTCGCGGGGTGGTACGAGCAGTACTTC.

The chain recombines TRBV5-1 with TRBJ1-1, with TRBD1 matching 8 bases. Germline V CDR1 and CDR2: SGHRS, YFSETQ. This CDR3 has 15 residues. V was pared by 0 bases and J by 5 bases, with 6 bases of the junction left unmatched. In DNA form, the CDR3 reads TGCGCCAGCAGCTTGGTACAGGGACAGGTGACTGAAGCTTTCTTT. Translated: CASSLVQGQVTEAFF.

This sequence joins TRBV4-1 and TRBJ2-4; possibly TRBD1 for D (6 bases). CDR1 is MGHRA, CDR2 YSYEKL, per germline. CDR3 length equals 17 residues. The ends were cut back, 4 bases at V and 2 bases at J, with 18 bases in the middle. The CDR3 sequence: CASSLNYGQNSKNIQYF. DNA of the CDR3: TGCGCCAGCAGCCTCAACTACGGACAGAATTCCAAAAACATTCAGTACTTC.

The rearrangement uses TRBV11-1 and TRBJ2-5, with 8 bases identical to TRBD2. Trimming took 6 bases from V and 1 from J; bases not matched to a gene: 1. Germline V gene sequence: CDR1 SGHAT, CDR2 FQDESV (reference sequence). The CDR3 has 13 amino acids. Here the CDR3 reads CASRRGAQETQYF. CDR3 DNA sequence: TGTGCCAGCAGGCGGGGGGCCCAAGAGACCCAGTACTTC.

Here the CDR3 reads CASSKTRNTEAFF. The CDR3 DNA sequence: TGTGCCAGCAGTAAAACTCGGAACACTGAAGCTTTCTTT. The J gene is TRBJ1-1, the V gene TRBV7-2, with D hard to call. V lost 6 bases, J lost 1 base, and 9 bases lay in between. CDR3 length: 13 residues. Germline V gene lookup returns CDR1 SGHTA and CDR2 FQGNSA.